This T cell receptor (beta chain) comes out of a study of blood T cell repertoires in COVID-19. Study overall: PBMCs, B-cell-depleted T cells, or T cells provided the cDNA or gDNA that made up the material.

Cohorts were assigned according to the clinical history that participants reported. Sequencing was performed with immunoSEQ multiplex PCR; in TCRdb, only in-frame clones are kept and a portion is missing. The table has about 370,000 clones, around 92% seen once; the top ten hold 1.7%. Germline CDR1 reads LGHDT; CDR2 reads YNNKEL (reference sequence). V was clipped by 4 bases and J by 6 bases; unmatched bases: 12. The CDR3 length is 16 residues. V is TRBV3-1 (or the pseudogene TRBV3-2) and J is TRBJ2-1; 7 bases agree with TRBD2. The sequencing sample was made of PBMCs or T cells enriched from blood (not recorded which). The clonotype was recovered from a woman in her thirties who had recovered from COVID-19. The CDR3 sequence is CASSPWVAGDPNEQFF. The CDR3 coding sequence is TGTGCCAGCAGCCCCTGGGTGGCGGGAGACCCCAATGAGCAGTTCTTC.